The source of this T cell receptor (beta chain) is a study of CD8 T cells in ankylosing spondylitis. MiXCR, run by TCRdb on the 5' RACE reads, gives a single entry per CDR3 protein. Seen here are fewer than 550,000 distinct CDR3 sequences, about 5.4% observed once, and the top ten hold around 3.6%. Germline trimming cut 10 bases from V and 8 bases from J; bases unmatched to any gene: 10. CDR1 and CDR2 (germline): MDHEN, SYDVKM. The CDR3 is 12 residues long. Findings of the study overall: The study identified a TCR beta motif of under ten highly homologous variants that appeared characteristic of ankylosing spondylitis blood. CD8+ by phenotype, disease-linked clones were relatively rare in peripheral blood.

This clonotype was recorded a few times. Its antigen remains unknown. Sequenced input: blood, either unsorted or a sorted T cell fraction (not recorded which). The genes are TRBV28 and TRBJ1-2; TRBD1 matches 7 bases. This TCR was recovered from a male donor with ankylosing spondylitis. The CDR3 sequence is CAIYPQGLGYTF. Here the CDR3 DNA reads TGTGCCATCTACCCACAGGGGCTGGGCTACACCTTC.